The next 8 T cell receptor beta chains were all read from a single sample in a study of glioma-infiltrating T cells. Amplification of TCR alpha and beta CDR3 regions from RNA used iRepertoire nested multiplex PCR. TCRdb used MiXCR to reprocess the multiplex PCR reads, holding one entry per CDR3 protein. The repertoire holds about 140,000 distinct CDR3 sequences, approximately 40% seen once, with over 15% in the top ten. The sequencing sample was made of glioma tissue, nonneoplastic brain tissue, or PBMCs (not recorded which). All receptors come from a human donor with low-grade glioma or glioblastoma, undergoing nonglioma brain surgery, or in good health (not recorded which).

This clonotype was counted many times. The rearrangement joins TRBV15 to TRBJ1-5, with 7 bases that match TRBD1. This CDR3 spans 18 amino acids. Germline V CDR1 and CDR2: LNHNV, YYDKDF (reference sequence). V was clipped by 1 base and J by 0 bases; unmatched bases: 9. CDR3 in amino acids: CATSRGSNTGDSNQPQHF. The CDR3 nucleotides are TGTGCCACCAGCAGAGGATCCAATACAGGGGATAGCAATCAGCCCCAGCATTTT.

Comment on this clonotype: Relative to the germline gene, one junction end is altered; a read error may explain this. The rearrangement joins TRBV7-6 to TRBJ2-2, with D unclear. Germline CDR1 and CDR2: SGHVS and FNYEAQ. The CDR3 is 13 residues long. DNA of the CDR3: TGTGCTAGCAGCTTAGATTTTACCGGGGAGCTGTTTTTT. Translation: CASSLDFTGELFF. The complete variable domain, with remaining parts taken from reference TRBV7-6 and TRBJ2-2, reads GAGVSQSPRYKVTKRGQDVALRCDPISGHVSLYWYRQALGQGPEFLTYFNYEAQQDKSGLPNDRFSAERPEGSISTLTIQRTEQRDSAMYRCASSLDFTGELFFGEGSRLTVL.

Only a few counts were recorded for this clonotype. The chain employs TRBV20-1 and TRBJ2-3; TRBD1 matches at 8 bases. The CDR3 spans 18 residues. CDR1 is DFQATT and CDR2 is SNEGSKA in the germline V gene (reference sequence). The V and J ends lost 2 bases and 0 bases, in that order; junction bases with no gene match: 13. CDR3 in DNA: TGCAGTGCTAGATACGGTCAGGGGGCATTGGTTAGCACAGATACGCAGTATTTT. Translated: CSARYGQGALVSTDTQYF.

The chain employs TRBV9 and TRBJ2-5; 11 nucleotides agree with TRBD2. Germline CDR1 is SGDLS and CDR2 is YYNGEE. The CDR3 covers 15 residues. Trimming removed 0 bases from V and 5 bases from J; junction bases left unmatched: 3. The CDR3 loop is CASSVASGGLETQYF. The CDR3 region has the DNA TGTGCCAGCAGCGTAGCTAGCGGGGGGCTGGAGACCCAGTACTTC.

This clonotype was detected a few times. V usage is TRBV10-3 and J usage is TRBJ2-1, with TRBD2 as a possible D gene (6 bases). The CDR3 length is 15 residues. The germline V gene has CDR1 ENHRY and CDR2 SYGVKD. V was shortened by 6 bases and J by 0 bases, with 12 bases between the two germline ends. The CDR3 sequence: CAISDGGYSYNEQFF. The DNA for the CDR3 is TGTGCCATCAGCGATGGGGGGTACTCCTACAATGAGCAGTTCTTC.

A few counts support this clonotype. The V and J genes are TRBV10-3 and TRBJ2-1; D possibly corresponds to TRBD1 (6 bases). The CDR3 sequence is 15 residues long. Looked up from germline, CDR1 is ENHRY and CDR2 is SYGVKD. The ends were cut back, 0 bases at V and 7 bases at J, with 13 bases in the middle. Written as DNA, the CDR3 is TGTGCCATCAGTGAGTCCTCCGGTCAGGGGAATGAGCAGTTCTTC. Translation gives CAISESSGQGNEQFF.

The rearrangement joins TRBV19 to TRBJ1-2; D not certain. The V end lost 4 bases, the J end lost 4 bases, and 7 bases lay between the germline ends. Germline CDR1 reads LNHDA; CDR2 reads SQIVND (reference sequence). The CDR3 contains 12 residues. CDR3 residues: CASSTDGYGYTF. The CDR3 DNA reads TGTGCCAGTAGTACCGACGGCTATGGCTACACCTTC.

This chain uses TRBV6-1 with TRBJ2-2, with D tentatively TRBD1 or TRBD2 (5 bases each). Trimming took off 9 bases at V and 0 bases at J, with 14 bases between the two ends. The CDR3 sequence is 15 residues long. Germline assignment: CDR1 MNHNS and CDR2 SASEGT. This CDR3 reads CASLGPSANTGELFF. The DNA for the CDR3 is TGTGCCAGTTTGGGACCCAGCGCGAACACCGGGGAGCTGTTTTTT.